This T cell receptor (beta chain) derives from a study of cytomegalovirus exposure and HLA in healthy donors. In regard to this clone: Its antigen is still unknown.

Study results and caveats: Under in vitro conditions, three CMV-associated chains were confirmed as specific for CMV antigens. Later genetic work tied a missense DCLRE1C variant to beta-chain V and J trimming. When a later analysis compared HLA-associated TCR beta chains with equally common others, the HLA-associated chains turned out to be more clonally expanded and to have lower generation probabilities. It was reported in a later analysis that an Asian-associated ancestry cluster showed fewer N-insertions than the 666-donor mean.

CDR1 and CDR2 (germline): KGHSH, LQKENI. V gave up 6 bases and J gave up 5 bases; unmatched junction bases: 6. The CDR3 has 15 amino acids. Primers: 60 Vbeta forward and 13 Jbeta reverse. Produced via immunoSEQ multiplex PCR; TCRdb's table is partial and in-frame only. In the table there are approximately 150,000 clones, around 82% of which are singletons. This chain joins TRBV18 and TRBJ2-3; 12 bases line up with TRBD2. Sequences were obtained from PBMCs. This TCR was recovered from a man under 40 in good health and CMV-seronegative. CDR3 sequence: CASSSSGGAEDTQYF. CDR3 DNA sequence: TGTGCCAGCTCGTCTAGCGGGGGGGCCGAAGATACGCAGTATTTT. The full variable domain, in which reference TRBV18 and TRBJ2-3 provide the parts outside the CDR3, is NAGVMQNPRHLVRRRGQEARLRCSPMKGHSHVYWYRQLPEEGLKFMVYLQKENIIDESGMPKERFSAEFPKEGPSILRIQQVVRGDSAAYFCASSSSGGAEDTQYFGPGTRLTVL.